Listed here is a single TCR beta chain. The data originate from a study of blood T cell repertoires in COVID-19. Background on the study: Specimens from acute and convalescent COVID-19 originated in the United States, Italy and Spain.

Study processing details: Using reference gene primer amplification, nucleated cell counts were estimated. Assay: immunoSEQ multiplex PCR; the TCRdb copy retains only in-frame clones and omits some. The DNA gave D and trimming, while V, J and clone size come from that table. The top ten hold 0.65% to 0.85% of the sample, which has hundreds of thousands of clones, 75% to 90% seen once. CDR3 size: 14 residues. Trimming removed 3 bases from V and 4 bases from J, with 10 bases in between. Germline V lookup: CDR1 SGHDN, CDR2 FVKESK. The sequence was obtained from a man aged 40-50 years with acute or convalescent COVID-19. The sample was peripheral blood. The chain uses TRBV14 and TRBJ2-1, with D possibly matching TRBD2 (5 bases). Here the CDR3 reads CASSQTGKYNEQFF. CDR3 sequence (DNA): TGTGCCAGCAGCCAGACGGGGAAATACAATGAGCAGTTCTTC.